Listed here are 25 T cell receptor beta chains from one sample, sequenced in a study of T cells after yellow fever vaccination. TCRdb processed the 5' RACE reads anew with MiXCR; each CDR3 protein has one entry. The data show a few hundred thousand distinct CDR3 sequences, 6.2% seen once. The source was PBMCs, collected 5 days after the yellow fever booster vaccination. These receptors were taken from a man aged 25-40 years who received the YFV17D yellow fever vaccine.

The chain recombines TRBV27 with TRBJ1-2; no clear D gene. Germline CDR1 is MNHEY and CDR2 is SMNVEV (reference sequence). This CDR3 contains 15 residues. V lost 1 base and J 3 bases, leaving 12 bases between the germline ends. CDR3 sequence (DNA): TGTGCCAGCAGTTTATTGGGCAGCCTGGACTATGGCTACACCTTC. Its translation: CASSLLGSLDYGYTF.

This clonotype was seen repeatedly, ten times or more. The chain carries TRBV12-3 or TRBV12-4 and TRBJ2-7; 14 nucleotides agree with TRBD2. Trimming took 8 bases from V and 0 from J; bases not matched to a gene: 0. CDR3 length: 14 amino acids. CDR3 sequence reads: CASGTSGSSYEQYF. The CDR3 DNA is TGTGCCAGCGGGACTAGCGGGAGCTCCTACGAGCAGTACTTC.

The chain joins TRBV12-3 or TRBV12-4 to TRBJ2-3; 13 bases match TRBD2. The ends lost 4 bases at V and 5 bases at J; junction bases unmatched: 6. The CDR3 has 16 residues. The CDR3 spells CASSSGLAGVVDTQYF. DNA for the CDR3: TGTGCCAGCAGTTCAGGACTAGCGGGAGTGGTAGATACGCAGTATTTT.

The rearrangement uses TRBV20-1 and TRBJ2-1; 7 nucleotides align to TRBD2. V lost 3 bases and J lost 8; bases outside the gene matches: 13. Germline CDR1 reads DFQATT; CDR2 reads SNEGSKA (reference sequence). CDR3 length: 15 amino acids. The chain's CDR3 is CSARVASGIKYEQFF. In DNA, the CDR3 is TGCAGTGCTAGGGTTGCCAGCGGGATAAAATATGAGCAGTTCTTC.

This clonotype was counted between two and nine times. V and J are TRBV19 and TRBJ2-3, with 12 bases that match TRBD2. This CDR3 spans 15 amino acids. The junction had 2 bases not matched to a gene; V was cut back by 5 bases and J by 2 bases. CDR1 LNHDA and CDR2 SQIVND come from the germline V gene (reference sequence). The CDR3 bases are TGTGCCAGTAGTCGGACTAGCGGGGCCACAGATACGCAGTATTTT. Translated: CASSRTSGATDTQYF.

The DNA of the CDR3 is TGCAGTGCTAGGGGGGTTACAGGGAACACTGAAGCTTTCTTT. Its protein is CSARGVTGNTEAFF. The chain links TRBV20-1 to TRBJ1-1, with a tentative D call TRBD1 (5 bases). Trimming removed 3 bases from V and 1 base from J, with 12 bases in between. The CDR3 contains 14 residues. Per germline, CDR1 DFQATT and CDR2 SNEGSKA (reference sequence).

This clonotype was seen a handful of times. CDR3 amino acids: CSAMDGGNQPQHF. CDR3 nucleotides: TGCAGTGCTATGGATGGGGGCAATCAGCCCCAGCATTTT. The chain joins TRBV20-1 to TRBJ1-5; no definite D call. The CDR3 runs to 13 residues. V gave up 4 bases and J gave up 2 bases, with 9 bases separating them. Germline assignment: CDR1 DFQATT and CDR2 SNEGSKA (reference sequence).

This clonotype turned up a few times. A much bigger clone sits one base away, suggesting this may be a read error. The V and J genes are TRBV12-3 or TRBV12-4 and TRBJ2-6, with 7 nucleotides matching TRBD1. The CDR3 is 18 amino acids. The DNA of the CDR3 is TGTGCCATCAGTTTAGGACGCACAGGGGTAACTGGGGCCAACGTCCTGACTTTC. Encoded protein: CAISLGRTGVTGANVLTF.

This clonotype appeared a few times. V usage is TRBV29-1 and J usage is TRBJ2-3; no reliable D call. CDR3 size: 13 residues. The V end was cut by 6 bases, the J end by 2 bases, with 12 bases between. Per germline, CDR1 SQVTM and CDR2 ANQGSEA. The CDR3: CSVLTSYTDTQYF. As DNA, the CDR3 is TGCAGCGTCCTGACAAGTTACACAGATACGCAGTATTTT.

Only a few counts were recorded for this clonotype. This sequence joins TRBV19 and TRBJ2-4, with 11 bases fitting TRBD2. Trimming at V came to 5 bases and at J to 1 base, leaving 10 bases not matched to a gene. The CDR3 is 18 residues long. Germline CDR1 LNHDA, CDR2 SQIVND (reference sequence). Here the CDR3 reads CASSQGLAVGRAKNIQYF. CDR3 DNA sequence: TGTGCCAGTAGTCAGGGACTAGCGGTCGGAAGGGCCAAAAACATTCAGTACTTC.

The chain employs TRBV20-1 and TRBJ2-4; 12 nucleotides line up with TRBD1. Germline values: CDR1 DFQATT, CDR2 SNEGSKA (reference sequence). V lost 6 bases to trimming and J lost 0 bases; unmatched junction nucleotides: 12. CDR3 length equals 18 residues. The CDR3 DNA reads TGCAGTGCGTACCCGGGACAGGGGGCCTCACTAGCCAAAAACATTCAGTACTTC. It codes for CSAYPGQGASLAKNIQYF.

This clonotype was seen at least ten times. The chain has TRBV10-2 and TRBJ2-1; TRBD1 aligns across 7 bases. The CDR3 extends over 14 amino acids. Germline CDR1 WSHSY, CDR2 SAAADI. V shed 4 bases, J shed 7 bases, and the junction held 7 bases outside the gene matches. CDR3 bases: TGCGCCAGCAGTGCCCTCCGGACAGGAAATGAGCAGTTCTTC. This codes for CASSALRTGNEQFF.

CDR3 DNA: TGTGCCAGCAGACTGGACAGGGGGTACTACAATGAGCAGTTCTTC. It is translated as CASRLDRGYYNEQFF. The rearrangement uses TRBV11-2 and TRBJ2-1; TRBD1 aligns across 10 bases. Germline values: CDR1 SGHAT, CDR2 FQNNGV. Trimming took 6 bases from V and 3 from J; bases not matched to a gene: 5. This CDR3 contains 15 residues.

The V call is TRBV7-9, the J call TRBJ2-7; D call uncertain. Germline CDR1 is SEHNR and CDR2 is FQNEAQ (reference sequence). CDR3 length: 12 amino acids. V lost 5 bases to trimming and J lost 8 bases, with 13 bases between them. CDR3 in DNA: TGTGCCAGCAGCCGCCCCGACAACCAGCAGTACTTC. It encodes CASSRPDNQQYF.

This clonotype has a count of ten or more. The V gene is TRBV7-2, the J gene TRBJ2-5, with 7 bases aligning to TRBD2. Germline V lookup: CDR1 SGHTA, CDR2 FQGNSA. The CDR3 covers 16 residues. V dropped 5 bases and J dropped 1; count of bases not matched to a gene: 10. CDR3 sequence: CASSKVLAQPQETQYF. The CDR3, as DNA: TGTGCCAGCAGCAAAGTACTAGCGCAACCCCAAGAGACCCAGTACTTC.

Many counts were recorded for this clonotype. The rearrangement uses TRBV7-2 and TRBJ2-2; D might be TRBD2 (5 bases). CDR3 length: 12 residues. V lost 5 bases to trimming and J lost 15 bases, with 16 bases between them. CDR1 and CDR2 (germline): SGHTA, FQGNSA. CDR3 sequence (DNA): TGTGCCAGCAGCCCTGGTCTGAGAGCGGTGTTTTTT. Protein product: CASSPGLRAVFF.

This rearrangement joins TRBV29-1 to TRBJ2-6; D remains unclear. The germline V gene has CDR1 SQVTM and CDR2 ANQGSEA. Between the trimmed V and J ends, which lost 5 bases and 3 bases, there was a span of 2 bases. This CDR3 contains 11 residues. CDR3 DNA sequence: TGCAGCGTTTATGGGGCCAACGTCCTGACTTTC. Its protein is CSVYGANVLTF.

The V and J genes are TRBV16 and TRBJ1-1; D is ambiguous. Germline V gene data show CDR1 as KGHSY and CDR2 as FQNENV. The CDR3 runs 11 residues. Trimming shortened V by 2 bases and J by 10 bases, and 8 bases separated the two germline ends. The CDR3 nucleotides read TGTGCCAGCAGCCAAAACTTGGCAGCTTTCTTT. It translates to CASSQNLAAFF.

Only a few counts were recorded for this clonotype. This chain uses TRBV20-1 with TRBJ2-7, with 7 bases lining up with TRBD2. Trimming at V came to 5 bases and at J to 3 bases, leaving 4 bases not matched to a gene. The length of the CDR3 is 12 residues. The germline gives CDR1 DFQATT, CDR2 SNEGSKA (reference sequence). CDR3 DNA: TGCAGTGCTGGGGACTACATCTACGAGCAGTACTTC. Protein sequence: CSAGDYIYEQYF.

This sequence joins TRBV4-3 and TRBJ1-2, with D unresolved. Trimming pared 4 bases from V and 2 bases from J, leaving 11 bases between. Per germline, CDR1 LGHNA and CDR2 YSLEER. The CDR3 totals 14 residues. The CDR3 protein is CASSPYIANYGYTF. The CDR3 nucleotides are TGCGCCAGCAGCCCCTACATCGCGAACTATGGCTACACCTTC.

This clonotype has only a few counts. Here the CDR3 reads CASSPPGRIQETQYF. As DNA, the CDR3 is TGTGCCAGCTCACCACCGGGACGGATCCAAGAGACCCAGTACTTC. The rearrangement links TRBV18 to TRBJ2-5; D tentatively reads TRBD1 or TRBD2 (5 bases each). This CDR3 region has 15 residues. Germline V CDR1 and CDR2: KGHSH, LQKENI. Trimming left V 0 bases short and J 1 base short, with 9 bases between.

The V call is TRBV18, the J call TRBJ2-7; D could derive from TRBD1 or TRBD2 (5 bases each). The V and J ends lost 3 bases and 4 bases respectively, with 16 bases between them. The CDR3 has 15 residues. Germline values: CDR1 KGHSH, CDR2 LQKENI. The CDR3 protein is CASSPGDSGAYEQYF. The CDR3 DNA follows: TGTGCCAGCTCACCGGGAGACTCCGGGGCTTACGAGCAGTACTTC.

This clonotype has a count of ten or more. This chain joins TRBV7-8 and TRBJ2-7; possible D gene TRBD2, 6 bases. Germline CDR1 is SGHVS and CDR2 is FQNEAQ. The CDR3 runs 14 residues. Trimming shortened V by 3 bases and J by 6 bases, and 15 bases separated the two germline ends. CDR3 bases: TGTGCCAGCAGCTTTCAGACTGGGGGGTCCGAGCAGTACTTC. This codes for CASSFQTGGSEQYF.

The gene calls are TRBV6-2 or TRBV6-3 and TRBJ2-5, with TRBD2 identical over 15 bases. Germline loops: CDR1 MNHEY, CDR2 SVGEGT. This CDR3 contains 16 residues. Germline trimming cut 11 bases from V and 5 bases from J; bases unmatched to any gene: 12. The DNA of the CDR3 is TGTGCCGGTAAACATGGGACTAGCGGGAGGAGTGAGACCCAGTACTTC. Protein: CAGKHGTSGRSETQYF.

The V gene is TRBV5-1, the J gene TRBJ2-3; 10 bases map to TRBD2. V lost 6 bases and J lost 2; bases outside the gene matches: 6. CDR1 is SGHRS, CDR2 YFSETQ, per germline. The CDR3 loop spans 15 amino acids. The DNA of the CDR3 is TGCGCCAGCACCGAGAGCGGGAGGGACACAGATACGCAGTATTTT. It codes for CASTESGRDTDTQYF.